The 27 T cell receptor beta chains listed next were all sequenced from one sample in a study of cytomegalovirus exposure and HLA in healthy donors. The study ran its PCR with 60 Vbeta and 13 Jbeta primers. This table comes from immunoSEQ multiplex PCR, and its TCRdb copy is limited to in-frame clones, with some not included. The sample holds about 100,000 clones, 82% seen once. The sequencing input was PBMCs. The receptors stem from a man aged 25-45 years in good health and CMV-seropositive.

This sequence joins TRBV9 and TRBJ2-1; 9 bases agree with TRBD2. CDR1 is SGDLS and CDR2 is YYNGEE in the germline V gene. This CDR3 has 16 residues. After removal of 0 bases from V and 4 bases from J, the junction contained 5 bases not matched to a gene. CDR3 sequence: CASSVGRAGGYNEQFF. The CDR3, as DNA: TGTGCCAGCAGCGTAGGACGAGCGGGGGGTTACAATGAGCAGTTCTTC. The whole variable domain, filled in from reference TRBV9 and TRBJ2-1, reads DSGVTQTPKHLITATGQRVTLRCSPRSGDLSVYWYQQSLDQGLQFLIQYYNGEERAKGNILERFSAQQFPDLHSELNLSSLELGDSALYFCASSVGRAGGYNEQFFGPGTRLTVL.

V is TRBV29-1 and J is TRBJ2-3; TRBD2 aligns across 12 bases. Germline CDR1 SQVTM, CDR2 ANQGSEA. V dropped 6 bases and J dropped 2; count of bases not matched to a gene: 6. CDR3 size: 15 residues. The DNA of the CDR3 is TGCAGCGTGCTTCTAGCGGGGGGGAACACAGATACGCAGTATTTT. Amino acid sequence: CSVLLAGGNTDTQYF.

In this sample, this clone turned up a few times. The V and J genes are TRBV5-1 and TRBJ2-7, with D perhaps matching TRBD2 (6 bases). V was clipped by 4 bases and J by 5 bases, with 22 bases between them. This CDR3 spans 16 amino acids. The germline CDR1 and CDR2 sequences are SGHRS and YFSETQ. CDR3 amino acids: CASSPDVGTAGNEQYF. The CDR3 DNA reads TGCGCCAGCAGCCCAGATGTTGGGACCGCGGGGAACGAGCAGTACTTC.

V is TRBV5-6 and J is TRBJ2-1; possible D gene TRBD1, 5 bases. The CDR3 has 15 residues. V lost 0 bases and J lost 1, with 8 bases in between. The germline V gene encodes CDR1 SGHDT and CDR2 YYEEEE. The CDR3 coding sequence is TGTGCCAGCAGCTTGGGTCAGGGATCCTACAATGAGCAGTTCTTC. This gives the protein CASSLGQGSYNEQFF.

Worth noting for this clone: Compared with germline, one end of the junction differs, possibly owing to a read error. The CDR3 is CASNRGSSGANGLTF. The DNA for the CDR3 is TGTGCCAGCAACAGGGGTTCCTCTGGGGCCAACGGCCTGACTTTC. The genes are TRBV2 and TRBJ2-6, with 7 bases that match TRBD1. CDR3 length: 15 amino acids. In germline, CDR1 is SNHLY, CDR2 FYNNEI.

The J gene is TRBJ1-2, the V gene TRBV6-1; unclear D gene. The germline CDR1 and CDR2 sequences are MNHNS and SASEGT. This CDR3 has 14 residues. Deletions cut 5 bases from V and 0 bases from J, with 10 bases between. In DNA, the CDR3 is TGTGCCAGCAGTTTGGGCGGGGCTAACTATGGCTACACCTTC. This encodes CASSLGGANYGYTF.

This clone was recorded once. J is TRBJ1-2 and V is TRBV6-5; no reliable D call. Per the germline V gene, CDR1 is MNHEY and CDR2 is SVGAGI. This CDR3 is built from 16 residues. V was trimmed by 4 bases and J by 0 bases, leaving 15 bases between them. The CDR3 sequence is CASSFSEVSANYGYTF. The DNA for the CDR3 is TGTGCCAGCAGTTTCTCTGAGGTTTCAGCTAACTATGGCTACACCTTC.

V gene TRBV21-1 combines with J gene TRBJ2-7; TRBD2, the D gene given by the table, was not confirmed from the DNA. TRBV21-1 constitutes a pseudogene. The CDR3 loop spans 16 amino acids. The CDR3 loop is CASSLSYPGCSYEQYF. CDR3 nucleotide sequence: TGTGCCAGCAGCCTTTCTTACCCGGGGTGCTCCTACGAGCAGTACTTC.

The chain couples TRBV7-9 to TRBJ1-1, with D possibly being TRBD1 (6 bases). Germline V CDR1 and CDR2: SEHNR, FQNEAQ (reference sequence). The V and J ends lost 7 bases and 4 bases respectively, with 13 bases between them. This CDR3 is built from 13 residues. CDR3 residues: CASTKGGSTEAFF. The CDR3 DNA is TGTGCCAGCACCAAGGGGGGGAGCACTGAAGCTTTCTTT.

The chain carries TRBV5-8 and TRBJ2-7, with TRBD1 matching 8 bases. The germline V gene encodes CDR1 SGHTS and CDR2 YDEGEE. The V segment lost 2 bases and the J segment 5 bases; nucleotides outside the gene matches: 6. There are 14 residues in the CDR3. CDR3 sequence reads: CASSFRTGIHEQYF. CDR3 DNA sequence: TGTGCCAGCAGCTTCAGGACAGGGATCCACGAGCAGTACTTC.

This clone occurred once. The chain combines TRBV6-5 with TRBJ1-2; D is uncertain. Trimming left V 5 bases short and J 7 bases short, with 14 bases between. CDR3 length: 13 amino acids. Germline V gene lookup returns CDR1 MNHEY and CDR2 SVGAGI. CDR3: CASSEFPVGGYTF. The CDR3 region has the DNA TGTGCCAGCAGTGAATTCCCGGTCGGTGGCTACACCTTC.

The chain uses TRBV13 and TRBJ2-3; 7 bases fit TRBD2. The CDR3 is made up of 15 amino acids. Trimming cost V 1 base and J 4 bases; bases outside gene matches: 5. The germline CDR1 and CDR2 sequences are PRHDT and FYEKMQ (reference sequence). CDR3 protein: CASSLVGLVADTQYF. DNA of the CDR3: TGTGCCAGCAGCTTAGTTGGACTAGTGGCAGATACGCAGTATTTT.

This sequence joins TRBV7-9 and TRBJ1-1; no reliable D call. V lost 5 bases and J 5 bases, leaving 12 bases between the germline ends. Germline lookup yields CDR1 SEHNR and CDR2 FQNEAQ (reference sequence). The CDR3 length is 13 residues. The DNA of the CDR3 is TGTGCCAGCAGCCGGGGTAGTAGGACTGAAGCTTTCTTT. It translates to CASSRGSRTEAFF. The whole variable domain, filled in from reference TRBV7-9 and TRBJ1-1, reads DTGVSQNPRHKITKRGQNVTFRCDPISEHNRLYWYRQTLGQGPEFLTYFQNEAQLEKSRLLSDRFSAERPKGSFSTLEIQRTEQGDSAMYLCASSRGSRTEAFFGQGTRLTVV.

V is TRBV18 and J is TRBJ2-7, with unresolved D. Germline V gives CDR1 KGHSH, CDR2 LQKENI. CDR3 length equals 14 residues. V lost 3 bases and J lost 0, with 9 bases in between. The CDR3 is CASSPTQDSYEQYF. The CDR3 DNA reads TGTGCCAGCTCACCTACACAAGACTCCTACGAGCAGTACTTC.

The genes are TRBV5-6 and TRBJ1-1; D ambiguous. CDR3 length equals 15 residues. Trimming removed 2 bases at V and 0 bases at J, with 11 bases between. From germline, CDR1 is SGHDT and CDR2 YYEEEE. CDR3 sequence reads: CASSFGRLVNTEAFF. The CDR3 DNA reads as TGTGCCAGCAGCTTTGGTCGGTTGGTGAACACTGAAGCTTTCTTT.

This clone was observed a single time. The rearrangement links TRBV10-1 to TRBJ2-5, with D perhaps matching TRBD2 (6 bases). The V end lost 8 bases, the J end lost 2 bases, and 15 bases lay between the germline ends. The CDR3 spans 14 residues. Germline lookup yields CDR1 WNHNN and CDR2 SYGVQD (reference sequence). The CDR3 region has the DNA TGCGCCAGCTCTAGATGGAGGGGACAAGAGACCCAGTACTTC. Translation: CASSRWRGQETQYF.

V is TRBV12-1 and J is TRBJ2-7; the table's D call, TRBD1, was not checked against the DNA. TRBV12-1 is a documented pseudogene. The CDR3 is 14 residues long. The CDR3 spells CASSTGDRDYEQYF. The DNA for the CDR3 is TGTGCCAGCAGCACGGGGGACAGGGATTACGAGCAGTACTTC.

The chain carries TRBV30 and TRBJ1-6, with 7 bases aligning to TRBD1. V trimming: 3 bases; J trimming: 5 bases; junction bases outside the gene matches: 10. The CDR3 is 16 amino acids. Germline V gene sequence: CDR1 GTSNPN, CDR2 SVGIG (reference sequence). As DNA, the CDR3 is TGTGCCTGGAGCGGGGACAGCCCCAATAATAATTCACCCCTCCACTTT. The encoded protein is CAWSGDSPNNNSPLHF.

This clone was recorded once. This rearrangement joins TRBV6-5 to TRBJ1-3; D may be TRBD1 (5 bases). V shed 6 bases and J shed 0 bases, with 12 bases lying between them. Per the germline V gene, CDR1 is MNHEY and CDR2 is SVGAGI. This CDR3 spans 15 amino acids. CDR3 region: CASRPTGHSGNTIYF. CDR3 in DNA: TGTGCCAGCAGACCGACCGGACACTCTGGAAACACCATATATTTT.

A few counts support this clone. V usage is TRBV9 and J usage is TRBJ2-2, with TRBD1 as a possible D gene (5 bases). V lost 0 bases and J 6 bases, leaving 12 bases between the germline ends. Germline CDR1 SGDLS, CDR2 YYNGEE. CDR3 length equals 15 residues. The CDR3 spells CASSVGSSRAGELFF. In DNA, the CDR3 is TGTGCCAGCAGCGTAGGCAGTAGCAGGGCCGGGGAGCTGTTTTTT.

The chain links TRBV19 to TRBJ1-5; D remains ambiguous. Per the germline V gene, CDR1 is LNHDA and CDR2 is SQIVND (reference sequence). The CDR3 extends over 15 amino acids. V was clipped by 5 bases and J by 3 bases, with 14 bases between them. The CDR3 reads CASSLRTGNNQPQHF. CDR3 in DNA: TGTGCCAGTAGTCTCCGGACGGGGAACAATCAGCCCCAGCATTTT.

The V gene is TRBV7-9, the J gene TRBJ2-5; maybe TRBD2 (5 bases). Germline CDR1 SEHNR, CDR2 FQNEAQ (reference sequence). V was clipped by 5 bases and J by 0 bases, with 13 bases between them. The CDR3 is 15 residues long. As DNA, the CDR3 is TGTGCCAGCAGCCTCGGAGGCGGTAACCAAGAGACCCAGTACTTC. Translating gives CASSLGGGNQETQYF.

The chain joins TRBV5-1 to TRBJ2-5, with D tentatively TRBD2 (5 bases). Germline-derived CDR1 and CDR2 are SGHRS and YFSETQ. The CDR3 is made up of 15 amino acids. V lost 4 bases to trimming and J lost 4 bases, with 17 bases between them. The CDR3 sequence is CASSGRSGRAETQYF. Here the CDR3 DNA reads TGCGCCAGCAGCGGGCGAAGTGGGCGGGCAGAGACCCAGTACTTC. Variable domain in full (rest from reference TRBV5-1 and TRBJ2-5): KAGVTQTPRYLIKTRGQQVTLSCSPISGHRSVSWYQQTPGQGLQFLFEYFSETQRNKGNFPGRFSGRQFSNSRSEMNVSTLELGDSALYLCASSGRSGRAETQYFGPGTRLLVL.

This clone is a singleton in its sample. The rearrangement links TRBV6-1 to TRBJ1-5; D is undetermined. CDR3 length equals 14 residues. Between the trimmed V and J ends, which lost 6 bases and 5 bases, there was a span of 14 bases. The germline V gene has CDR1 MNHNS and CDR2 SASEGT. The chain's CDR3 is CASRRSVFDQPQHF. The CDR3 DNA reads TGTGCCAGCAGGCGGTCAGTCTTCGATCAGCCCCAGCATTTT.

This clone was recorded once. The CDR3 sequence: CATLLGAHEQYF. CDR3 coding DNA: TGTGCCACCCTGCTGGGGGCCCACGAGCAGTACTTC. The chain uses TRBV25-1 and TRBJ2-7; perhaps TRBD1 as D (6 bases). The CDR3 totals 12 residues. Germline-derived CDR1 and CDR2 are MGHDK and SYGVNS. V dropped 10 bases and J dropped 5 bases, with 15 bases sitting between them.

In its sample, this clone was seen a few times. The chain employs TRBV2 and TRBJ2-7; maybe TRBD1 (6 bases). V was clipped by 1 base and J by 4 bases, with 14 bases between them. Germline-derived CDR1 and CDR2 are SNHLY and FYNNEI. CDR3 length equals 15 residues. The CDR3, as DNA: TGTGCCAGCAGTGAAGACAGGGTACTGGGGTACGAGCAGTACTTC. Translating gives CASSEDRVLGYEQYF.

The chain employs TRBV9 and TRBJ1-1; D remains ambiguous. Germline V gene data show CDR1 as SGDLS and CDR2 as YYNGEE. V was cut by 7 bases and J by 1 base, with 11 bases left in between. This CDR3 is built from 13 residues. DNA for the CDR3: TGTGCCAGCTCCAAGGCGGCGAACACTGAAGCTTTCTTT. Its translation: CASSKAANTEAFF.